This T cell receptor beta chain was obtained from a study of cytomegalovirus exposure and HLA in healthy donors. V was pared by 3 bases and J by 13 bases, with 10 bases between. Germline assignment: CDR1 LNHDA and CDR2 SQIVND (reference sequence). The CDR3 spans 11 residues. The repertoire was sequenced with immunoSEQ multiplex PCR; TCRdb's copy has only in-frame clones and lacks some. The sample has under 400,000 clones, 86% seen once. This clone was seen only once. This chain links TRBV19 with TRBJ2-1, with D hard to call. The sequence came from a woman between 18 and 29 years old in good health and CMV-seronegative. The sequencing input was PBMCs. CDR3 sequence reads: CASSIWAYQFF. The CDR3, as DNA: TGTGCCAGTAGTATCTGGGCGTACCAGTTCTTC.